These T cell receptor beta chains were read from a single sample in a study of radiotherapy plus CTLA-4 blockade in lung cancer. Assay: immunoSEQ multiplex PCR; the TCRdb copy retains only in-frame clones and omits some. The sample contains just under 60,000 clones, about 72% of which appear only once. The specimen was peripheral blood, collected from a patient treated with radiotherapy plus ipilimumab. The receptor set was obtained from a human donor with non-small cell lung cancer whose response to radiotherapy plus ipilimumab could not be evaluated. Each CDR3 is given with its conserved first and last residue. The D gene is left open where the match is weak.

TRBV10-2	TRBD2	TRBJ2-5	CASSRDYRDPGETQYF
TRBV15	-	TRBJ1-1	CATSTRNMGTEAFF
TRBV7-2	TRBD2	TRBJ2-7	CASSLVIGGGTSTYEQYF
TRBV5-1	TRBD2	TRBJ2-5	CASSLLGLAEETQYF
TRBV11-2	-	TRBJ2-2	CASSLSPQTGNTGELFF
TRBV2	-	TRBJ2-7	CAVLPEAGMSYEQYF
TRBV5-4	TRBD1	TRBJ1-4	CASSVTGLALTNEKLFF
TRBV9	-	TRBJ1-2	CASSLGSLGGYTF
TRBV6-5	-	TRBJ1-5	CASSYSVQGYQPQHF
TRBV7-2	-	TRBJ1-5	CASSLGPGEQPQHF
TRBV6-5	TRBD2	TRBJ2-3	CASSPGLAGGDTQYF
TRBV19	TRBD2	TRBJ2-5	CASSFPGGGEETQYF
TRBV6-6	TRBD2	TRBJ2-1	CASKREGQNEQFF
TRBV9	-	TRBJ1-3	CASSGGGSLSGNTIYF
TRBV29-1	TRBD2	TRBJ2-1	CSVEDPGLAGGGNEQFF
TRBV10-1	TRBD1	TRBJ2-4	CASSDNRGNIQYF
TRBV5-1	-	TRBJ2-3	CASSPRGLTDTQYF
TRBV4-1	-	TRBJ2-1	CASRSTRRGNEQFF
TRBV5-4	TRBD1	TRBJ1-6	CASSSRWTGSNSPLHF
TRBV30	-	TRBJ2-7	CAWSPLFRQRTYF
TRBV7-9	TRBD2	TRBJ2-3	CASSSLTSGRAWGSDTQYF
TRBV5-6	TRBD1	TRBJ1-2	CASSSGMTGGLGYTF
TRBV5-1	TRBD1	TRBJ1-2	CASSWDRSNYGYTF
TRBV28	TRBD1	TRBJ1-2	CASSFELLDRGHGYTF
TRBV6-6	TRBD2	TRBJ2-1	CASSFLGYDRGVEQFF
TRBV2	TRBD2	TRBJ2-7	CASKTPGLAGIKQYF
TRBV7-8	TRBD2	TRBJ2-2	CASTLAGGFTGELFF
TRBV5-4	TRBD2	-	CASSQGPSGSHEQYF
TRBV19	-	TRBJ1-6	CATSGILGGTDYNSPLHF
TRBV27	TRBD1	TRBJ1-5	CASRTTGTGWNQPQHF
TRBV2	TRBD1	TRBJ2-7	CASSGQGASYEQYF
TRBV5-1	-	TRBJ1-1	CASSLGGMENTEAFF
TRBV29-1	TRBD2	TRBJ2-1	CSVEPRRTSGYNEQFF
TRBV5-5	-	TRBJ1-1	CASSLDRANTEAFF
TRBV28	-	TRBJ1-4	CASSFQTNEKLFF
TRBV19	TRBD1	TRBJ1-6	CASSGGTGRNSPLHF
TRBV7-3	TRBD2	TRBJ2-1	CASSSRAGTSGGAVEQFF
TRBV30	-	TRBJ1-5	CAWSEAGLMAQHF
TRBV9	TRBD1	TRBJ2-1	CASSVATGTGRVGNEQFF
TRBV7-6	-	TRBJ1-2	CASSLAEGRNYGYTF
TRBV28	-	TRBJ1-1	CASSFGGRWAEAFF
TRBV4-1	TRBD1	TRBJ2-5	CASSTPGQGRETQYF
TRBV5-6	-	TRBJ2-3	CASSPLSGLTDTQYF
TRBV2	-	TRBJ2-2	CASSPRMRRFEGTGELFF
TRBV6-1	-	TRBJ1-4	CASSEPQGGEKLFF
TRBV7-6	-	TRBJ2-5	CASSFLTGFQETQYF
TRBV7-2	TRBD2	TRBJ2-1	CASSSRPAGGQGEQFF
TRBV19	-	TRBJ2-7	CASRSSFSYEQYF
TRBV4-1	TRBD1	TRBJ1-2	CASSQADRGQGYTF
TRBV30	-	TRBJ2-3	CAWSKGDSTDTQYF
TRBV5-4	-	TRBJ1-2	CASSRVVVLGAERNYGYTF
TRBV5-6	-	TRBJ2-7	CASSSDNEQYF
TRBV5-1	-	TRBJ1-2	CASRAENYGYTF
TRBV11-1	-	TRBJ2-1	CASSSDRSNNEQFF
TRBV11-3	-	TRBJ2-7	CASSPDHNRAPYEQYF
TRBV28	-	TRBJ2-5	CASSPLSRGAQETQYF
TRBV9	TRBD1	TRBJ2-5	CASSVGSGQGFRETQYF
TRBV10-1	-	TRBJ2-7	CASSDFTWDTLYEQYF
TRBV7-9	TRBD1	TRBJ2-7	CASSPMDRSSYEQYF
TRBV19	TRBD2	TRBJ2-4	CASSMGRSSGGQSIQYF